Described below is a single T cell receptor (beta chain) sequence and its context. There is no known antigen for this receptor. No per-base quality is available; no much larger clone lies one base away. The germline V gene encodes CDR1 LGHDT and CDR2 YNNKEL (reference sequence). V is cut by 3 bases and J by 5 bases, and the space between the germline ends is 16 bases. The CDR3 contains 16 residues, cysteine and phenylalanine counted. The retained sequence is limited to the CDR3, 48 bases, with the frame set at the first base. This sample is drawn from a study of regulatory T cells in long-lasting Graves disease (dated by TCRdb to the early 2020s). Describing the broader study: Patients with newly diagnosed Graves' disease had been on antithyroid drugs for under 3 months. A total of roughly 33 samples underwent TCR sequencing: around 13 from persistent and roughly 20 from newly diagnosed Graves' disease patients. Peripheral blood TCR sequencing and RNA sequencing compared persistent Graves' disease patients with newly diagnosed Graves' disease patients. The study was conducted in China and was registered as a clinical trial.

The sample's time point label is to be understood as: newly diagnosed GD, antithyroid drugs for less than 3 months. For both TCR sequencing and RNA sequencing, RNA was extracted from PBMCs using TRIzol. The diagnosis of Graves' disease followed American Thyroid Association guidelines. Patients for the study were recruited at an endocrinology department in Xi'an, China. From each patient, roughly 9 milliliters of peripheral blood was collected into an EDTA anticoagulant tube. Ficoll Paque Plus density gradient separation was used to isolate PBMCs, and no further T cell sorting was performed. An Agilent 2100 Bioanalyzer and agarose gel were used to check RNA quality, and a NanoDrop 2000 was used to measure RNA concentration. The library was obtained by multiplex PCR. This sample was sequenced with an Illumina HiSeq 4000. iRepertoire HTBI primers and Arm-PCR amplification of CDR3 regions were used to construct TCR beta libraries. Before sequencing, the PCR products went through gel purification. Processing in the source paper ran as follows. A total of roughly 58 TRBV and 14 TRBJ segments were identified across samples and were used for gene usage analysis of CDR3 amino acid clonotypes. Filtered high-quality paired reads were merged into contigs using COPE and FqMerger. BLAST was used to align contigs to IMGT TRBV, TRBD and TRBJ reference genes, and CDR3 was defined according to IMGT. Any clonotype with a frequency above 0.1% was classified as a highly expanded clone. Repertoire diversity was measured by Shannon entropy, and V-J evenness by the Gini coefficient. Public clonotypes were defined as clonotypes shared by more than one individual. Using fastp trimming at Q25 and MiXCR clonotype assembly, TCRdb reanalyzed the public sequencing data and kept in-frame beta chains. All rows with the same CDR3 protein become a single entry with the most common DNA and genes. TCRdb, not the original authors, processed these V and J calls. This sample lists hundreds of thousands of distinct CDR3 sequences; roughly 15% were detected once. The biggest ten clones account for 15% to 20% of the sample.

On the study overall, not on this receptor specifically: A larger number of public clonotypes was shared among persistent patients (over 2,500) than among newly diagnosed patients (approximately 1,000). The authors noted that the small sample size was a limitation that may lower accuracy. Preferential use of TRBV28, TRBJ1-2 and TRBJ2-5 was observed in persistent disease, whereas TRBV20-1 and TRBJ2-1 were favored in newly diagnosed disease. Because the primary lesion, thyroid tissue, could not be accessed, the study looked at peripheral blood alone. Only the TCR beta chain was sequenced and analyzed. Compared with newly diagnosed patients, patients with persistent Graves' disease had lower TCR Shannon entropy and fewer highly expanded clones, which suggests clonal expansion.

This sample was also put to use in a study of T cells in Graves' hyperthyroidism and ophthalmopathy. Per the second study: Stable Graves' hyperthyroidism was defined as the absence of progression to ophthalmopathy over 18 months of follow-up. Hyperthyroidism patients were newly diagnosed, with disease duration under 2 months, and aged 18 to 65 years. Exclusion was applied to patients with uncontrolled infections, other autoimmune diseases, pregnancy or lactation. Diagnoses were established on the basis of clinical symptoms, serum thyroxine and TRAb, thyroid ultrasound, and orbital computed tomography. A first-round RT-PCR of the TCR CDR3 used the HTBI primer set with the Qiagen OneStep RT-PCR kit. Most expanded thyroid clonotypes (frequency above 0.001) were also found in blood, which suggests that blood repertoires may mirror thyroid immune responses. Ophthalmopathy was separated from stable hyperthyroidism by a 13 V-J signature model, with approximately 89% sensitivity and about 84% specificity obtained in cross-validation and 80%/75% obtained in testing. In validation, the model predicted progression to ophthalmopathy with over 60% sensitivity and 72% to 85% specificity, a median of around 6.6 months before onset. To identify distinguishing TCR V-J signatures, a discovery cohort of 100 or so patients was used, comprising roughly 45 with Graves' ophthalmopathy and under 60 with stable Graves' hyperthyroidism. An independent validation cohort of about 20 hyperthyroidism patients and about 16 patients who later progressed to ophthalmopathy tested prospective prediction of ophthalmopathy. The approximately 98 discovery patients were randomly divided into training and test sets at a 7:3 ratio. The study also compared thyroid tissue and blood T-cell repertoires from about 6 Graves' hyperthyroidism patients. After blood sampling, hyperthyroidism patients were treated with methimazole at a starting dose of 30 mg daily, and ophthalmopathy patients were treated with high-dose intravenous methylprednisolone. Libraries were constructed in a second round of multiplex PCR, after which size selection and purification were carried out. The libraries were sequenced on an Illumina HiSeq2000 using paired-end 100 bp reads. SOAPnuke was used to process the raw data, with reads discarded if the reads contained adapters or uncalled bases, had a mean Phred below 15, or lacked an exact constant-primer or identifier match. High-quality paired reads were merged using COPE v1.2.5, and each unique nucleotide sequence was defined as a clonotype. MiTCR v1.1 was used to align the clonotypes against IMGT TRBV, TRBD and TRBJ reference segments. The analysis was restricted to V-J combinations with a frequency above 0.0001, which together covered approximately 99% of the repertoires. A TCS score was defined as the ratio of F50 (clonal expansion) to E x V (chaos), with BLOSUM62-based TCRdist applied between CDR3 peptides within each V-J. Welch's t-statistics and random forest reduced some 510 V-J features to roughly 13, which were used in a naive Bayes classifier (R e1071). No statistical method was used to fix the sample size in advance, and group allocation was not hidden from the investigators. The paper describes TCR Vbeta CDR3 sequencing of fewer than 150 peripheral blood samples, made up of 43 ophthalmopathy patients, around 78 hyperthyroidism patients and roughly 17 progressor patients.

The chain was built from TRBV3-1 and TRBJ1-4, with a tentative D gene TRBD1 over 6 matching bases. This sequence was found in a woman under 40 with Graves disease. Donor details come from another sample of the same person, matched by shared clones. The input for sequencing was peripheral blood mononuclear cells (PBMCs), taken at new diagnosis, from a patient treated with antithyroid drugs. The CDR3 region reads CASSHPGRGPNEKLFF. The nucleotide sequence is given as TGTGCCAGCAGCCACCCAGGGCGGGGGCCAAATGAAAAACTGTTTTTT.